The entry below describes one T cell receptor beta chain. Sequencing used immunoSEQ multiplex PCR; TCRdb keeps in-frame clones, though not all of them. The repertoire holds around 140,000 clones, with about 90% as singletons. The data are from a study of control samples from healthy donors and cancer patients. The CDR3 loop spans 13 amino acids. V gave up 0 bases and J gave up 5 bases, with 7 bases separating them. Germline V gene sequence: CDR1 ENHRY, CDR2 SYGVKD. The chain uses TRBV10-3 and TRBJ1-1; no definite D call. Sequencing used blood. The TCR originated in a woman between 50 and 59 years old in good health. The CDR3 reads CAISESPGTEAFF. CDR3 DNA: TGTGCCATCAGTGAGTCGCCCGGGACTGAAGCTTTCTTT.